The rows below give T cell receptor beta chains drawn from one sample of a study of blood T cell repertoires in COVID-19. Data came from immunoSEQ multiplex PCR; TCRdb stores just in-frame clones and leaves some out. The sample yields about 260,000 clones, 80% to 90% seen once. Sequenced material: peripheral blood. All receptors come from a woman aged 70 to 79 with COVID-19, enrolled during active disease. The CDR3 runs from the conserved cysteine through the conserved F or W. Each record gives: CDR3 protein, CDR3 DNA, J gene, V gene, clone size, D gene. The D gene is left open where the match is weak. Part of the rows lack a size; the others show once, few, many or a class for expanded clones.

cdr3_aa: CASSQTPVYGYTF
cdr3_nt: TGTGCCAGCAGCCAAACCCCAGTCTATGGCTACACCTTC
j_call: TRBJ1-2
v_call: TRBV12-3/TRBV12-4
clone_size: -
d_call: -

cdr3_aa: CASMKGQAADTQYF
cdr3_nt: TGTGCCAGCATGAAAGGACAGGCGGCAGATACGCAGTATTTT
j_call: TRBJ2-3
v_call: TRBV6-5
clone_size: -
d_call: TRBD1

cdr3_aa: CASSLVSEGTQYF
cdr3_nt: TGTGCCAGCAGCTTGGTGAGCGAGGGGACCCAGTACTTC
j_call: TRBJ2-5
v_call: TRBV5-4
clone_size: -
d_call: -

cdr3_aa: CASSQISGTSNEQFF
cdr3_nt: TGTGCCAGCTCACAAATATCCGGGACTAGCAATGAGCAGTTCTTC
j_call: TRBJ2-1
v_call: TRBV18
clone_size: -
d_call: TRBD2

cdr3_aa: CASSYTLGLTDTQYF
cdr3_nt: TGTGCCAGCAGTTACACACTAGGCTTGACAGATACGCAGTATTTT
j_call: TRBJ2-3
v_call: TRBV6-5
clone_size: -
d_call: -

cdr3_aa: CASRSSSSGRAYEQYF
cdr3_nt: TGTGCCAGCAGGTCTAGTTCTAGCGGGAGGGCCTACGAGCAGTACTTC
j_call: TRBJ2-7
v_call: TRBV11-2
clone_size: -
d_call: TRBD2

cdr3_aa: CASSVSGQVNTEAFF
cdr3_nt: TGTGCCAGCAGCGTATCGGGACAGGTAAACACTGAAGCTTTCTTT
j_call: TRBJ1-1
v_call: TRBV11-3
clone_size: -
d_call: TRBD1

cdr3_aa: CATSDSGTGSGANVLTF
cdr3_nt: TGTGCCACCAGTGATTCAGGGACAGGGTCTGGGGCCAACGTCCTGACTTTC
j_call: TRBJ2-6
v_call: TRBV24-1
clone_size: -
d_call: TRBD1

cdr3_aa: CAWSGNGRWAKQETQYF
cdr3_nt: TGTGCCTGGAGCGGCAACGGGAGGTGGGCGAAGCAAGAGACCCAGTACTTC
j_call: TRBJ2-5
v_call: TRBV30
clone_size: -
d_call: TRBD2

cdr3_aa: CASRTGEYSYGYTF
cdr3_nt: TGTGCCAGTAGGACCGGGGAGTACAGCTATGGCTACACCTTC
j_call: TRBJ1-2
v_call: TRBV19
clone_size: -
d_call: -

cdr3_aa: CASSYLSSSYNEQFF
cdr3_nt: TGCGCCAGCAGCTATTTAAGTAGCTCCTACAATGAGCAGTTCTTC
j_call: TRBJ2-1
v_call: TRBV4-1
clone_size: -
d_call: -

cdr3_aa: CSGKGQGDGYTF
cdr3_nt: TGCAGCGGCAAGGGACAGGGAGATGGCTACACCTTC
j_call: TRBJ1-2
v_call: TRBV29-1
clone_size: -
d_call: TRBD1

cdr3_aa: CATSREEQGYNEQFF
cdr3_nt: TGTGCCACCAGCAGAGAGGAACAGGGCTACAATGAGCAGTTCTTC
j_call: TRBJ2-1
v_call: TRBV15
clone_size: -
d_call: -

cdr3_aa: CASQSDREGEKLFF
cdr3_nt: TGTGCCAGCCAATCAGACAGGGAAGGTGAAAAACTGTTTTTT
j_call: TRBJ1-4
v_call: TRBV6-5
clone_size: -
d_call: TRBD1

cdr3_aa: CAWNKRGNTDTQYF
cdr3_nt: TGTGCCTGGAATAAGCGGGGAAACACAGATACGCAGTATTTT
j_call: TRBJ2-3
v_call: TRBV30
clone_size: -
d_call: TRBD2

cdr3_aa: CASSLRQRVAYNEQFF
cdr3_nt: TGTGCCAGCAGTTTACGTCAGCGGGTCGCCTACAATGAGCAGTTCTTC
j_call: TRBJ2-1
v_call: TRBV6-5
clone_size: -
d_call: -

cdr3_aa: CASSDRANQPQHF
cdr3_nt: TGTGCCAGCAGTGACAGAGCGAATCAGCCCCAGCATTTT
j_call: TRBJ1-5
v_call: TRBV2
clone_size: -
d_call: -

cdr3_aa: CAWSPQRDQPQHF
cdr3_nt: TGTGCCTGGAGCCCACAGAGGGATCAGCCCCAGCATTTT
j_call: TRBJ1-5
v_call: TRBV30
clone_size: -
d_call: -

cdr3_aa: CATSRDLRQSTDTQYF
cdr3_nt: TGTGCCACCAGCAGAGATTTGAGACAGAGCACAGATACGCAGTATTTT
j_call: TRBJ2-3
v_call: TRBV15
clone_size: -
d_call: -

cdr3_aa: CASSLGTRNTEAFF
cdr3_nt: TGTGCCAGCAGTTTAGGTACGCGGAACACTGAAGCTTTCTTT
j_call: TRBJ1-1
v_call: TRBV27
clone_size: -
d_call: -

cdr3_aa: CASSGGAAGAYEQYF
cdr3_nt: TGTGCCAGCAGCGGGGGGGCAGCGGGAGCCTACGAGCAGTACTTC
j_call: TRBJ2-7
v_call: TRBV9
clone_size: -
d_call: TRBD2

cdr3_aa: CASSYSKTGAGYEQYF
cdr3_nt: TGTGCCAGCAGTTACTCGAAAACGGGTGCGGGATACGAGCAGTACTTC
j_call: TRBJ2-7
v_call: TRBV6-5
clone_size: -
d_call: -

cdr3_aa: CASSPPGTSSTKQYF
cdr3_nt: TGTGCCAGCTCACCTCCCGGGACTTCATCTACGAAGCAGTACTTC
j_call: TRBJ2-7
v_call: TRBV18
clone_size: -
d_call: -

cdr3_aa: CASSLSQITGELFF
cdr3_nt: TGTGCCAGCAGCTTATCACAGATCACCGGGGAGCTGTTTTTT
j_call: TRBJ2-2
v_call: TRBV11-2
clone_size: -
d_call: -

cdr3_aa: CASSLELLSSYNEQFF
cdr3_nt: TGTGCCAGCAGCTTGGAACTCCTGAGCTCCTACAATGAGCAGTTCTTC
j_call: TRBJ2-1
v_call: TRBV5-6
clone_size: -
d_call: -

cdr3_aa: CASSPQGSGNTIYF
cdr3_nt: TGTGCCAGCTCACCTCAGGGATCCGGAAACACCATATATTTT
j_call: TRBJ1-3
v_call: TRBV18
clone_size: -
d_call: -

cdr3_aa: CASSLQRNYGYTF
cdr3_nt: TGCGCCAGCAGCTTGCAACGGAACTATGGCTACACCTTC
j_call: TRBJ1-2
v_call: TRBV5-1
clone_size: -
d_call: -

cdr3_aa: CASRPPGVAQNTEAFF
cdr3_nt: TGTGCCAGTAGACCTCCAGGGGTCGCGCAGAACACTGAAGCTTTCTTT
j_call: TRBJ1-1
v_call: TRBV19
clone_size: -
d_call: -

cdr3_aa: CASRTDHRGDTQYF
cdr3_nt: TGTGCCAGCAGAACAGACCACCGAGGGGATACGCAGTATTTT
j_call: TRBJ2-3
v_call: TRBV5-6
clone_size: -
d_call: -

cdr3_aa: CASSSYRSHEQYF
cdr3_nt: TGTGCCAGCAGCTCCTACAGGAGCCACGAGCAGTACTTC
j_call: TRBJ2-7
v_call: TRBV5-6
clone_size: once
d_call: -

cdr3_aa: CASFTGNYGYTF
cdr3_nt: TGTGCCAGCTTTACAGGGAACTATGGCTACACCTTC
j_call: TRBJ1-2
v_call: TRBV6-5
clone_size: -
d_call: -

cdr3_aa: CASRLRQGDGYTF
cdr3_nt: TGTGCCAGCAGGTTAAGACAGGGGGATGGCTACACCTTC
j_call: TRBJ1-2
v_call: TRBV11-2
clone_size: -
d_call: TRBD1

cdr3_aa: CASSLTWGELFF
cdr3_nt: TGTGCCAGCAGCTTAACATGGGGGGAGCTGTTTTTT
j_call: TRBJ2-2
v_call: TRBV11-1
clone_size: -
d_call: -

cdr3_aa: CASRGQNSGNTIYF
cdr3_nt: TGTGCCAGTAGAGGACAGAACTCTGGAAACACCATATATTTT
j_call: TRBJ1-3
v_call: TRBV19
clone_size: medium-sized
d_call: -

cdr3_aa: CASSSTDREGETQYF
cdr3_nt: TGTGCTAGCAGTTCAACCGACAGGGAAGGCGAGACCCAGTACTTC
j_call: TRBJ2-5
v_call: TRBV7-7
clone_size: -
d_call: TRBD1

cdr3_aa: CASSKTGTFVQPQHF
cdr3_nt: TGTGCCAGCAGCAAAACCGGGACATTCGTACAGCCCCAGCATTTT
j_call: TRBJ1-5
v_call: TRBV7-9
clone_size: -
d_call: -

cdr3_aa: CASSAQREVNTGELFF
cdr3_nt: TGTGCCAGCAGTGCCCAGCGGGAGGTCAACACCGGGGAGCTGTTTTTT
j_call: TRBJ2-2
v_call: TRBV6-4
clone_size: -
d_call: TRBD2

cdr3_aa: CASSRTGIVGYTF
cdr3_nt: TGTGCCAGCAGTCGGACAGGGATCGTTGGCTACACCTTC
j_call: TRBJ1-2
v_call: TRBV6-5
clone_size: -
d_call: TRBD1

cdr3_aa: CSINRGQGGTYEQYF
cdr3_nt: TGCAGCATCAACCGTGGGCAGGGGGGCACCTACGAGCAGTACTTC
j_call: TRBJ2-7
v_call: TRBV29-1
clone_size: -
d_call: -

cdr3_aa: CASSQGWTGGVYEQYF
cdr3_nt: TGCGCCAGCAGCCAAGGCTGGACAGGGGGGGTCTACGAGCAGTACTTC
j_call: TRBJ2-7
v_call: TRBV4-1
clone_size: -
d_call: TRBD1

cdr3_aa: CASSQGGLYEQYF
cdr3_nt: TGTGCCAGCAGCCAAGGGGGCCTCTACGAGCAGTACTTC
j_call: TRBJ2-7
v_call: TRBV3-1/TRBV3-2
clone_size: -
d_call: -

cdr3_aa: CASSPGLVSSYEQYF
cdr3_nt: TGTGCCAGCAGCCCTGGACTAGTGAGCTCCTACGAGCAGTACTTC
j_call: TRBJ2-7
v_call: TRBV28
clone_size: once
d_call: TRBD2

cdr3_aa: CASSQDLARRQTNYGYTF
cdr3_nt: TGCGCCAGCAGCCAAGATCTTGCGAGGAGACAGACCAACTATGGCTACACCTTC
j_call: TRBJ1-2
v_call: TRBV4-1
clone_size: -
d_call: -

cdr3_aa: CASSQGYDRGVQPQHF
cdr3_nt: TGCGCCAGCAGCCAAGGTTACGACAGGGGGGTTCAGCCCCAGCATTTT
j_call: TRBJ1-5
v_call: TRBV4-1
clone_size: -
d_call: TRBD1

cdr3_aa: CASSLELGDYGYTF
cdr3_nt: TGTGCCAGCAGTTTGGAATTAGGGGACTATGGCTACACCTTC
j_call: TRBJ1-2
v_call: TRBV28
clone_size: once
d_call: -

cdr3_aa: CASSPRTSPGETQYF
cdr3_nt: TGTGCCAGCAGCCCCAGGACTAGCCCGGGAGAGACCCAGTACTTC
j_call: TRBJ2-5
v_call: TRBV3-1/TRBV3-2
clone_size: -
d_call: TRBD2

cdr3_aa: CASSPADRASTKEKLFF
cdr3_nt: TGTGCCAGCTCACCCGCGGACAGGGCTAGTACGAAGGAAAAACTGTTTTTT
j_call: TRBJ1-4
v_call: TRBV18
clone_size: -
d_call: TRBD1

cdr3_aa: CATQPAGRETQYF
cdr3_nt: TGTGCCACCCAACCAGCGGGAAGAGAGACCCAGTACTTC
j_call: TRBJ2-5
v_call: TRBV24-1
clone_size: -
d_call: TRBD2

cdr3_aa: CASSLTSGSRDEQYF
cdr3_nt: TGTGCCAGCAGTTTGACTAGCGGGAGCAGGGACGAGCAGTACTTC
j_call: TRBJ2-7
v_call: TRBV28
clone_size: -
d_call: TRBD2

cdr3_aa: CASSMGQPGAQHF
cdr3_nt: TGTGCCAGTAGTATGGGACAGCCCGGAGCCCAGCATTTT
j_call: TRBJ1-5
v_call: TRBV19
clone_size: once
d_call: TRBD1

cdr3_aa: CASSSPRTDFINSPLHF
cdr3_nt: TGTGCCAGCAGCTCACCCCGGACTGACTTCATCAATTCACCCCTCCACTTT
j_call: TRBJ1-6
v_call: TRBV9
clone_size: -
d_call: -

cdr3_aa: CASSFASEITDTQYF
cdr3_nt: TGCGCCAGCAGCTTCGCTAGCGAGATCACAGATACGCAGTATTTT
j_call: TRBJ2-3
v_call: TRBV5-1
clone_size: once
d_call: -

cdr3_aa: CAWSVGGDSPLHF
cdr3_nt: TGTGCCTGGAGTGTTGGGGGGGATTCACCCCTCCACTTT
j_call: TRBJ1-6
v_call: TRBV30
clone_size: few
d_call: -

cdr3_aa: CASHRTQTGEKLFF
cdr3_nt: TGTGCCAGCCACAGGACCCAAACCGGGGAAAAACTGTTTTTT
j_call: TRBJ1-4
v_call: TRBV28
clone_size: once
d_call: -

cdr3_aa: CAWSETGTQYF
cdr3_nt: TGTGCCTGGAGTGAGACTGGAACGCAGTATTTT
j_call: TRBJ2-3
v_call: TRBV30
clone_size: -
d_call: -

cdr3_aa: CAISGLDRTVTEAFF
cdr3_nt: TGTGCCATCAGTGGTCTCGACCGAACAGTCACTGAAGCTTTCTTT
j_call: TRBJ1-1
v_call: TRBV10-3
clone_size: -
d_call: -